This is a list of T cell receptor beta chains from one sample in a study of early T cells in non-severe SARS-CoV-2 infection. TCRdb redid the calling of the 5' RACE reads with MiXCR, one entry per CDR3 protein. In the table there are roughly 90,000 distinct CDR3 sequences, more than 13% of which are singletons. The sequenced sample was whole blood. The receptor source for this set is an adult who was a healthcare worker with PCR-confirmed SARS-CoV-2 infection or an uninfected control (not recorded which). The CDR3 runs from the conserved cysteine through the conserved F or W. A D gene is named only where the DNA matches it firmly. Clone sizes are given selectively: once, few, many, or a class where the clone is expanded.

>NA|TRBV10-3|TRBJ2-7|TRBD2
TGTGCCATCGCACCGGGACTAGCGTACGAGCAGTACTTC
CAIAPGLAYEQYF
>few|TRBV9|TRBJ2-2|TRBD2
TGTGCCAGCAGCGTGGTGACTAGCCGTACCGGGGAGCTGTTTTTT
CASSVVTSRTGELFF
>many|TRBV3-1|TRBJ2-7|NA
TGTGCCAGCAGCCGGACCGCCTACGAGCAGTACTTC
CASSRTAYEQYF
>NA|TRBV28|TRBJ2-7|NA
TGTGCCAGCAGATCTCAGGGACCGAATTCCTACGAGCAGTACTTC
CASRSQGPNSYEQYF
>few|TRBV20-1|TRBJ2-6|TRBD1
TGCAGTGCCCCCGGACAGGGGTTGGGGACCAACGTCCTGACTTTC
CSAPGQGLGTNVLTF
>NA|TRBV20-1|TRBJ2-1|TRBD2
TGCAGTGCTAGAGGCCTAGCGGGGCTGTACAATGAGCAGTTCTTC
CSARGLAGLYNEQFF
>NA|TRBV7-9|TRBJ1-4|TRBD1
TGTGCCAGCAGCTCAGATGCGAGGACAGGGGAAAAACTGTTTTTT
CASSSDARTGEKLFF
>many|TRBV4-1|TRBJ2-1|NA
NA
CASSQVGRGTEFF
>few|TRBV11-2|TRBJ2-5|NA
TGTGCCAGCAGCTTATACAGGGCGGAGACCCAGTACTTC
CASSLYRAETQYF
>NA|TRBV7-9|TRBJ2-2|TRBD1
TGTGTCAGCAGCTTAGCCGACAGGGGGCGAACCTCAATCGCCGGGGAGCTGTTTTTT
CVSSLADRGRTSIAGELFF
>NA|TRBV5-1|TRBJ2-2|NA
TGCGCCAGCAGCTTGGAGCCACAGGCGAACACCGGGGAGCTGTTTTTT
CASSLEPQANTGELFF
>NA|TRBV7-9|TRBJ2-7|TRBD1
TGTGCCAGCAGCGTACAACAGGGGGTGGACGAGCAGTACTTC
CASSVQQGVDEQYF
>NA|TRBV7-9|TRBJ1-5|NA
TGTGCCAGCAGCTTAGGGGATCAGCCCCAGCATTTT
CASSLGDQPQHF
>NA|TRBV2|TRBJ1-5|NA
TGTGCCAGCAGTGAAGCCCCGAAGGGACAGCCCCAGCATTTT
CASSEAPKGQPQHF
>many|TRBV6-1|TRBJ1-1|NA
TGTGCCAGCAGTGAAGCCTTTGACAGAGAAGCTTTCTTT
CASSEAFDREAFF
>few|TRBV20-1|TRBJ1-2|NA
TGCAGTGCTGCCGGGACCTTCGCGAACTATGGCTACACCTTC
CSAAGTFANYGYTF
>few|TRBV20-1|TRBJ2-1|NA
TGCAGTGCTAGCCTCCTGTATGATCGGTTCTTC
CSASLLYDRFF
>many|TRBV20-1|TRBJ2-5|TRBD2
TGCAGTGCTAGAGCCTACCGGGGGGGATGGCAAGAGACCCAGTACTTC
CSARAYRGGWQETQYF
>many|TRBV6-1|TRBJ1-6|NA
TGTGCCAGCAGTGAGTCTGAAAATTCACCCCTCCACTTT
CASSESENSPLHF
>NA|TRBV19|TRBJ1-2|NA
TGTGCCAGTAGTATAAACGGGGACTATGGCTACACCTTC
CASSINGDYGYTF
>NA|TRBV20-1|TRBJ2-7|NA
TGCAGTGCTAGTCGCCTATACGAGCAGTACTTC
CSASRLYEQYF
>few|TRBV10-3|TRBJ1-5|NA
TGTGCCAGCCCCCACAATCAGCCCCAGCATTTT
CASPHNQPQHF
>many|TRBV19|TRBJ2-7|TRBD1
TGTGCCAGTAGTACAGGACAGGGTTCCGCCTACGAGCAGTACTTC
CASSTGQGSAYEQYF
>NA|TRBV29-1|TRBJ2-1|NA
TGCAGCGTTCCCCGGGGCAATGAGCAGTTCTTC
CSVPRGNEQFF
>few|TRBV10-1|TRBJ2-7|NA
TGCGCCAGCAGGGGTTTTTACGGGACAACCACCTACGAGCAGTACTTC
CASRGFYGTTTYEQYF
>NA|TRBV9|TRBJ2-1|NA
TGTGCCAGCAGCGTAGGAAGTAGCGGACCCTACAATGAGCAGTTCTTC
CASSVGSSGPYNEQFF
>many|TRBV11-2|TRBJ2-7|NA
TGTGCCAGCAGCTTAGGGGCCGTTACCCTCTACGAGCAGTACTTC
CASSLGAVTLYEQYF
>NA|TRBV29-1|TRBJ1-5|NA
TGCAGCGTTGAGATGGGGATCAATCAGCCCCAGCATTTT
CSVEMGINQPQHF
>many|TRBV5-6|TRBJ2-5|TRBD1
TGTGCCAGCAGTCCGGGACAGCTATCTCAAGAGACCCAGTACTTC
CASSPGQLSQETQYF
>NA|TRBV4-1|TRBJ2-7|NA
TGCGCCAGCAGCCAAATGGGCTCCTACGAGCAGTACTTC
CASSQMGSYEQYF
>NA|TRBV29-1|TRBJ1-2|TRBD1
TGCAGCGTTGACAAGACAGGGACCTATGGCTACACCTTC
CSVDKTGTYGYTF
>NA|TRBV6-6|TRBJ2-2|TRBD1
TGTGCCAGCAGTCAACTACAGGGGATACCGAACACCGGGGAGCTGTTTTTT
CASSQLQGIPNTGELFF
>few|TRBV7-9|TRBJ2-1|TRBD1
TGTGCCAGCAGCTCCTGGGGGACAGGGGTCTACAATGAGCAGTTCTTC
CASSSWGTGVYNEQFF
>NA|TRBV27|TRBJ2-7|TRBD1
TGTGCCAGCAGTTTCGGGACAGGGCCTACCTACGAGCAGTACTTC
CASSFGTGPTYEQYF
>NA|TRBV28|TRBJ1-6|NA
TGTGCCAGCAGTCTGAGGGGACGGACGAATTCACCCCTCCACTTT
CASSLRGRTNSPLHF
>few|TRBV29-1|TRBJ1-2|TRBD1
TGCAGCGGGTGGACCGGGACAGGACTCGGCTACACCTTC
CSGWTGTGLGYTF
>few|TRBV18|TRBJ2-1|TRBD2
TGTGCCAGCTCACCAGGAGGCGGGAGGGCCTCTGAGCAGTTCTTC
CASSPGGGRASEQFF
>few|TRBV14|TRBJ1-1|TRBD1
TGTGCCAGCAGCCAAGTAGGGGGCCTGAACACTGAAGCTTTCTTT
CASSQVGGLNTEAFF
>medium-sized|TRBV19|TRBJ1-2|TRBD1
TGTGCCAGTAGTATCCCGACAGGGGCCTACACCTTC
CASSIPTGAYTF
>NA|TRBV20-1|TRBJ1-6|NA
TGCAGTGCGGCCGGCCGTTTGAATTCACCCCTCCACTTT
CSAAGRLNSPLHF
>many|TRBV7-3|TRBJ2-5|NA
TGTGCCAGCAGCCCGGGGCGAGAAGAGACCCAGTACTTC
CASSPGREETQYF
>few|TRBV11-2|TRBJ2-7|TRBD1
TGTGCCAGCAGCTACCCAGAGAAAGGACAGGTCTCCTACGAGCAGTACTTC
CASSYPEKGQVSYEQYF
>NA|TRBV7-2|TRBJ1-3|NA
TGTGCCAGCAGCCTCCGCTGGCCGCAGGAAGGGTTCTCTGGAAACACCATATATTTT
CASSLRWPQEGFSGNTIYF
>few|TRBV3-1|TRBJ2-1|NA
TGTGCCAGCAGCCAAGAAGGTTACAATGAGCAGTTCTTC
CASSQEGYNEQFF
>NA|TRBV6-5|TRBJ1-1|TRBD1
TGTGCCAGCAGTTCCCCCGGGACAGTTGAAGCTTTCTTT
CASSSPGTVEAFF
>many|TRBV6-2/TRBV6-3|TRBJ1-5|TRBD1
TGTGCCAGCAAAAATTTCCCCATGGGGACAGTACTGGAGCCCCAGCATTTT
CASKNFPMGTVLEPQHF
>few|TRBV5-1|TRBJ2-7|NA
TGCGCCAGCAGCCCCGACTCGACCTCCTACGAGCAGTACTTC
CASSPDSTSYEQYF
>few|TRBV19|TRBJ1-5|NA
TGTGCCAGCCGGGGCAGAAGTAGCAATCAGCCCCAGCATTTT
CASRGRSSNQPQHF
>many|TRBV29-1|TRBJ2-5|NA
TGCAGCGTTGAGCACGGAGCGATGCAAGAGACCCAGTACTTC
CSVEHGAMQETQYF
>many|TRBV27|TRBJ1-6|NA
TGTGCCAGCAGTTTCCTTGGGGGGGGTACCCATTCACCCCTCCACTTT
CASSFLGGGTHSPLHF
>few|TRBV24-1|TRBJ1-1|NA
TGTGCCACCAGTGAATCGATGCAGGGGGAAGCTTTCTTT
CATSESMQGEAFF
>few|TRBV23-1|TRBJ2-7|NA
TGCGCCAGCAGTCAATTCCTCAAATCCTACGAGCAGTACTTC
CASSQFLKSYEQYF
>few|TRBV20-1|TRBJ2-7|NA
TGCAGTGCTGCCATCTCCCACGAGCAGTACTTC
CSAAISHEQYF